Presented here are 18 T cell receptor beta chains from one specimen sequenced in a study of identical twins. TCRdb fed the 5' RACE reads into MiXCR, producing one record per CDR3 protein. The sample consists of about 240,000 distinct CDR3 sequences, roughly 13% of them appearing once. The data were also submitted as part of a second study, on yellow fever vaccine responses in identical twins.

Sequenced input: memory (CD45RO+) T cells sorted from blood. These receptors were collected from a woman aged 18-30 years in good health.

The CDR3 DNA reads TGTGCCAGCAGCCGCCCTGGACAGGGATTTTTCAATGAGCAGTTCTTC. Its translation is CASSRPGQGFFNEQFF. V usage is TRBV3-1 and J usage is TRBJ2-1; 8 bases line up with TRBD1. In germline, CDR1 is LGHDT, CDR2 YNNKEL (reference sequence). CDR3 length equals 16 residues. The junction had 11 bases not matched to a gene; V was cut back by 4 bases and J by 6 bases.

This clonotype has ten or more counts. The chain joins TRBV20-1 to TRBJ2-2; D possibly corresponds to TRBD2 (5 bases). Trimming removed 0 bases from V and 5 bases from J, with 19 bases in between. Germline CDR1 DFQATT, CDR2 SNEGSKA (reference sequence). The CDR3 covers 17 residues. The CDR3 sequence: CSARDEALGLETGELFF. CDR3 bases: TGCAGTGCTAGAGACGAGGCCTTAGGACTCGAGACCGGGGAGCTGTTTTTT.

The DNA for the CDR3 is TGTGCCAGCTATCAGGCCCGCAATCAGCCCCAGCATTTT. This translates into CASYQARNQPQHF. The chain recombines TRBV28 with TRBJ1-5, with D uncertain. The length of the CDR3 is 13 residues. Trimming took off 8 bases at V and 2 bases at J, with 10 bases between the two ends. The germline CDR1 and CDR2 sequences are MDHEN and SYDVKM. Looking up the rest from reference TRBV28 and TRBJ1-5 gives the full variable domain: DVKVTQSSRYLVKRTGEKVFLECVQDMDHENMFWYRQDPGLGLRLIYFSYDVKMKEKGDIPEGYSVSREKKERFSLILESASTNQTSMYLCASYQARNQPQHFGDGTRLSIL.

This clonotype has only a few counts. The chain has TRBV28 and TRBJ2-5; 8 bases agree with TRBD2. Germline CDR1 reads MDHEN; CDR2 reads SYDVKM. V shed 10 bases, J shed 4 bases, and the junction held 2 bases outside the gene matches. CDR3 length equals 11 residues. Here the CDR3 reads CATRGGETQYF. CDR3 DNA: TGTGCCACTCGGGGGGGAGAGACCCAGTACTTC.

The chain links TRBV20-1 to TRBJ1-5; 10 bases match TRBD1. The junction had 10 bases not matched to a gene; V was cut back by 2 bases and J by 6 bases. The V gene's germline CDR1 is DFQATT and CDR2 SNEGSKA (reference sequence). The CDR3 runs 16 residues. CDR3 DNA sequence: TGCAGTGCTAGAAGGGGGTCGGGACAGGGGCTTCAGCCCCAGCATTTT. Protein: CSARRGSGQGLQPQHF.

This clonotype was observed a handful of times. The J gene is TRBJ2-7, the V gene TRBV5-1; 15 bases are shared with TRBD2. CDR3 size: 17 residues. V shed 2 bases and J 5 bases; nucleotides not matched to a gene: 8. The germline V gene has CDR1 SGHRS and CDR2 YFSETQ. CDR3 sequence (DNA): TGCGCCAGCAGCTTCAACGGAGGGACTAGCGGGAGGAACGAGCAGTACTTC. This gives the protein CASSFNGGTSGRNEQYF.

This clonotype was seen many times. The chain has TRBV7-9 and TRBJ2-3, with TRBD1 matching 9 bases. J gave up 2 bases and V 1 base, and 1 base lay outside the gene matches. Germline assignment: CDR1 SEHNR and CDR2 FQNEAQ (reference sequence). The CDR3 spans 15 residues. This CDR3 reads CASSLGTGDTDTQYF. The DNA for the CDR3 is TGTGCCAGCAGCTTAGGGACAGGGGACACAGATACGCAGTATTTT. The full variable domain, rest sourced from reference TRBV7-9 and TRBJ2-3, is DTGVSQNPRHKITKRGQNVTFRCDPISEHNRLYWYRQTLGQGPEFLTYFQNEAQLEKSRLLSDRFSAERPKGSFSTLEIQRTEQGDSAMYLCASSLGTGDTDTQYFGPGTRLTVL.

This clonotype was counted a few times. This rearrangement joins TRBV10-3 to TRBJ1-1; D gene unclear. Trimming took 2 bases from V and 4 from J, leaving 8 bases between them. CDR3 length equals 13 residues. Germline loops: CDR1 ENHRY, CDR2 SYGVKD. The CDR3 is CAISEAKLTEAFF. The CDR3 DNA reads TGTGCCATCAGTGAGGCCAAGCTCACTGAAGCTTTCTTT.

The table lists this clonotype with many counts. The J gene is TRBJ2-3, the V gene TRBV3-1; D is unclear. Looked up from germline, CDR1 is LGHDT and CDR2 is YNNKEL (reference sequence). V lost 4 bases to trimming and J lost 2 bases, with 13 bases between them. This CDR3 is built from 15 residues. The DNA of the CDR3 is TGTGCCAGCAGCCCCCAGGCCGCCCTCACAGATACGCAGTATTTT. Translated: CASSPQAALTDTQYF.

CDR3 nucleotides: TGCAGTGCTAGAGTTGAGGGGGCAGTCAATCAGCCCCAGCATTTT. Its translation is CSARVEGAVNQPQHF. The V and J genes are TRBV20-1 and TRBJ1-5; 7 bases line up with TRBD1. The ends lost 1 base at V and 3 bases at J; junction bases unmatched: 6. This CDR3 contains 15 residues. Germline lookup yields CDR1 DFQATT and CDR2 SNEGSKA (reference sequence).

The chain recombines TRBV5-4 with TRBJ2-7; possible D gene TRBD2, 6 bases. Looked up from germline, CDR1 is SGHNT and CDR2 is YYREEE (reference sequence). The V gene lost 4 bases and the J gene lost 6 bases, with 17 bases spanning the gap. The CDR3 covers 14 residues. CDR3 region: CASSRGSGGLEQYF. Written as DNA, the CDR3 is TGTGCCAGCAGCAGGGGTAGCGGTGGGCTCGAGCAGTACTTC. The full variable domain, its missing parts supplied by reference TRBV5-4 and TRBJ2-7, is ETGVTQSPTHLIKTRGQQVTLRCSSQSGHNTVSWYQQALGQGPQFIFQYYREEENGRGNFPPRFSGLQFPNYSSELNVNALELDDSALYLCASSRGSGGLEQYFGPGTRLTVT.

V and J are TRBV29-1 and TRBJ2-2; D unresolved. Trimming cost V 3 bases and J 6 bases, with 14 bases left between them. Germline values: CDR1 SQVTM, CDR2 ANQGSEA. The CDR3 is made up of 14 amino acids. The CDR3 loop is CSVEQFSTPGELFF. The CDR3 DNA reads TGCAGCGTTGAGCAGTTTTCCACACCCGGGGAGCTGTTTTTT.

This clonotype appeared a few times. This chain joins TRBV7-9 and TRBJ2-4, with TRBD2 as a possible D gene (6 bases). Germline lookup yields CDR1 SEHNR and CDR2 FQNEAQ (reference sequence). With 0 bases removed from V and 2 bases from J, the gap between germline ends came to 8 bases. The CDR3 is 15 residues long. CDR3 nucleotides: TGTGCCAGCAGCTTAGCGGGGGGTACCAAAAACATTCAGTACTTC. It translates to CASSLAGGTKNIQYF.

CDR3 loop: CSASGLAGRYEQYF. The CDR3 DNA reads TGCAGTGCTAGTGGACTAGCGGGACGGTACGAGCAGTACTTC. The chain employs TRBV20-1 and TRBJ2-7; 12 bases agree with TRBD2. In germline, CDR1 is DFQATT, CDR2 SNEGSKA (reference sequence). CDR3 length equals 14 residues. With V trimmed by 3 bases and J by 4 bases, 4 bases remained unmatched.

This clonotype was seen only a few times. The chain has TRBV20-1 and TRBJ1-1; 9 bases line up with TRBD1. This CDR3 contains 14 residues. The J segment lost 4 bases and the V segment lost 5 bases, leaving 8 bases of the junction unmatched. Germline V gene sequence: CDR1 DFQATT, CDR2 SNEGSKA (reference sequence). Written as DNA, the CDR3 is TGCAGTGCTCTTACGGGACAGGGAGGCACTGAAGCTTTCTTT. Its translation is CSALTGQGGTEAFF.

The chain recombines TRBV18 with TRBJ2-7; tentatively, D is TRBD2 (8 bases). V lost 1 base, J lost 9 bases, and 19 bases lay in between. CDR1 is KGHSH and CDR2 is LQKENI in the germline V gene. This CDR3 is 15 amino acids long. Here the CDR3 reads CASSPQRGRQGTQYF. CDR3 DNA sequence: TGTGCCAGCTCACCACAGCGGGGGCGACAGGGAACGCAGTACTTC.

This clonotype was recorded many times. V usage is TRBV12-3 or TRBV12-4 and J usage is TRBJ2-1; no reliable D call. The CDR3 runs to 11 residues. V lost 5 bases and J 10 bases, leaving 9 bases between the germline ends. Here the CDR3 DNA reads TGTGCCAGCAGTCTCCGTGGGGAGCAGTTCTTC. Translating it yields CASSLRGEQFF.

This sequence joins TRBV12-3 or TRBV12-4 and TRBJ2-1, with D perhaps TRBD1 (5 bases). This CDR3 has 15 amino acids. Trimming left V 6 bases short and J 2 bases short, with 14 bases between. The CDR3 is CASSYPGSAYNEQFF. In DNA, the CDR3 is TGTGCCAGCAGCTATCCAGGGTCGGCCTACAATGAGCAGTTCTTC.